The 10 T cell receptor beta chains presented below share a single source sample, sequenced in a study of blood T cell repertoires in COVID-19. Produced via immunoSEQ multiplex PCR; TCRdb's table is partial and in-frame only. This sample has under 250,000 clones, with roughly four fifths found just once. What was sequenced was peripheral blood. The receptors stem from a woman in her twenties or thirties who had recovered from COVID-19.

The CDR3, as DNA: TGTGCCAGCAGCTTAACGCGAACAGGGCATGCCTATACCATATATTTT. Its protein is CASSLTRTGHAYTIYF. The rearrangement uses TRBV7-3 and TRBJ1-3; TRBD1 is a possible D gene (6 bases). V was cut by 0 bases and J by 10 bases, with 19 bases left in between. The V gene's germline CDR1 is SGHTA and CDR2 FQGTGA. The CDR3 totals 16 residues.

V gene TRBV4-2 combines with J gene TRBJ2-6, with TRBD1 matching over 7 bases. The germline CDR1 and CDR2 sequences are LGHNA and YNFKEQ. CDR3 size: 17 residues. V was pared by 0 bases and J by 0 bases, with 2 bases of the junction left unmatched. CDR3 sequence (DNA): TGTGCCAGCAGCCAAGACGCAGGGGGCTCTGGGGCCAACGTCCTGACTTTC. Translated: CASSQDAGGSGANVLTF.

The CDR3 spells CASSGGQGFGYTF. DNA for the CDR3: TGTGCCAGCAGTGGTGGACAGGGGTTTGGCTACACCTTC. The rearrangement joins TRBV28 to TRBJ1-2; TRBD1 aligns across 9 bases. This CDR3 is 13 amino acids long. The trim removed 5 bases at V and 7 bases at J, leaving 5 bases unmatched. Germline V gene sequence: CDR1 MDHEN, CDR2 SYDVKM.

CDR3 sequence (DNA): TGTGCCAGCAGTGATAGCGGGATCGACACCGGGGAGCTGTTTTTT. It translates to CASSDSGIDTGELFF. V and J are TRBV6-4 and TRBJ2-2, with 8 bases that match TRBD2. This CDR3 contains 15 residues. CDR1 is MRHNA and CDR2 is SNTAGT in the germline V gene. The trim removed 3 bases at V and 3 bases at J, leaving 3 bases unmatched.

The V gene is TRBV6-2 or TRBV6-3, the J gene TRBJ1-1, with a weak D call TRBD1 (5 bases). The CDR3 extends over 15 amino acids. The V end was cut by 0 bases, the J end by 4 bases, with 12 bases between. From germline, CDR1 is MNHEY and CDR2 SVGEGT. The CDR3 spells CASSYSAGVGTEAFF. The CDR3 DNA reads TGTGCCAGCAGTTACTCGGCGGGGGTTGGCACTGAAGCTTTCTTT.

J is TRBJ1-2 and V is TRBV29-1; D gene uncertain. Germline CDR1 and CDR2: SQVTM and ANQGSEA. This CDR3 spans 12 amino acids. Trimming removed 3 bases from V and 4 bases from J, with 9 bases in between. The CDR3 DNA follows: TGCAGCGTTGAGGGCACGGCCTATGGCTACACCTTC. Translation: CSVEGTAYGYTF.

The chain has TRBV29-1 and TRBJ2-3; 9 positions match TRBD2. In germline, CDR1 is SQVTM, CDR2 ANQGSEA. J lost 0 bases, V lost 4 bases, and 2 bases had no gene match. The CDR3 sequence is 14 residues long. The CDR3 reads CSVASGTSTDTQYF. DNA of the CDR3: TGCAGCGTTGCTAGCGGGACTAGCACAGATACGCAGTATTTT.

The V call is TRBV27, the J call TRBJ2-7; 7 nucleotides align to TRBD2. The germline CDR1 and CDR2 sequences are MNHEY and SMNVEV (reference sequence). V shed 3 bases, J shed 2 bases, and the junction held 4 bases outside the gene matches. The length of the CDR3 is 14 residues. CDR3 DNA sequence: TGTGCCAGCAGTTTGAAGCGGGGAGCCTACGAGCAGTACTTC. As protein: CASSLKRGAYEQYF.

In its sample, this clone was seen a few times. This chain joins TRBV10-3 and TRBJ2-7, with D possibly TRBD2 on 5 matching bases. Deletions cut 4 bases from V and 3 bases from J, with 7 bases between. Germline V lookup: CDR1 ENHRY, CDR2 SYGVKD. The CDR3 contains 12 residues. The CDR3: CAISVLGYEQYF. CDR3 nucleotides: TGTGCCATCAGTGTACTAGGCTACGAGCAGTACTTC.

This sequence joins TRBV29-1 and TRBJ2-1; the D gene is possibly TRBD2 (5 bases). V lost 5 bases to trimming and J lost 9 bases, with 14 bases between them. From germline, CDR1 is SQVTM and CDR2 ANQGSEA. This CDR3 contains 12 residues. This CDR3 reads CSVQITGSEQFF. The CDR3 DNA reads TGCAGCGTTCAAATAACGGGGAGTGAGCAGTTCTTC.